This T cell receptor (beta chain) was sequenced for a study (dated by TCRdb to the mid-2010s). A note on the overall study: The study tested whether tumor-infiltrating Tregs in breast cancer are recruited from blood Tregs or converted in situ from other CD4+ T cell subsets.

General findings and caveats noted by the study authors: In terms of TCR gene usage, tumor memory CD4+ T cells clustered together with blood and lymph node memory CD4+ cells, as well as with lymph node naive CD4+ cells. The TCR alpha and beta sequences of tumor-infiltrating Tregs showed the greatest overlap with tumor naive CD4+ T cells, followed by blood naive CD4+ T cells. Rather than covering whole repertoires, validation in the larger cohort was restricted to a single TCR beta V-J rearrangement.

V is reduced by 5 bases and J by 4 bases, leaving a spacing of 18 bases between them. Measured from the cysteine to the phenylalanine, the CDR3 is 14 residues long. The read is trimmed to its CDR3 DNA, 42 bases read in frame from base 1. The germline V gene encodes CDR1 DFQATT and CDR2 SNEGSKA (reference sequence). Full-length TCR variable regions were amplified by 5' RACE PCR with constant-region reverse primers, followed by semi-nested PCR with Nested Universal Primer A. Using the ReliaPrep RNA Cell Miniprep System, total RNA was extracted, and the SMARTer RACE 5'/3' Kit was then used to reverse transcribe the RNA into 5'RACE-ready cDNA. Multiplex adaptors were used to barcode full-length TCR alpha and beta libraries, and the barcoded libraries were sequenced on an Illumina MiSeq. The original pipeline was this. For each of nine subset-tissue groups, sequencing data from the five patients were pooled, and the groups were compared by unsupervised clustering of TCR gene usage. Repertoire similarity was calculated with the Morisita-Horn index, weighting shared sequences by their contribution to each repertoire. TCRdb trimmed the raw reads at Q25, called clones with MiXCR and kept productive beta chains. Each entry is one CDR3 protein sequence, shown with its most common DNA and genes. The authors' filters were not applied to this entry. This sample lists some 40,000 distinct CDR3 sequences; more than 20% were detected once. The top ten hold around 4.5% of the sample.

This clonotype was picked up a small number of times. Its antigen target is currently unknown. One base away there is no much larger clone; base qualities are not given. Tregs were isolated as CD4+CD25+CD127-/low cells. Tregs, naive and memory CD4+ T cells from tumor, blood and ipsilateral draining lymph nodes of five breast cancer patients underwent full-length TCR alpha and beta sequencing. Tumor tissue, along with lymph nodes from ipsilateral axillary dissection, was perfused with PBS, minced, and then digested using collagenase I and hyaluronidase. Ficoll density gradient centrifugation was used to isolate mononuclear cells from either lymph nodes or around 50 ml of peripheral blood. A purity exceeding 90% was confirmed by FACS for the sorted cell populations.

The sequence came from a female donor with breast cancer. The rearrangement joined TRBV20-1 to TRBJ2-7; the D call is tentative, TRBD1 or TRBD2, as each matches 5 bases. Sequencing input: Tregs sorted from a lymph node. Here is the DNA: TGCAGTGCTTACCAGGTGGGGGAAAGGTACGAGCAGTACTTC. Its protein is CSAYQVGERYEQYF.